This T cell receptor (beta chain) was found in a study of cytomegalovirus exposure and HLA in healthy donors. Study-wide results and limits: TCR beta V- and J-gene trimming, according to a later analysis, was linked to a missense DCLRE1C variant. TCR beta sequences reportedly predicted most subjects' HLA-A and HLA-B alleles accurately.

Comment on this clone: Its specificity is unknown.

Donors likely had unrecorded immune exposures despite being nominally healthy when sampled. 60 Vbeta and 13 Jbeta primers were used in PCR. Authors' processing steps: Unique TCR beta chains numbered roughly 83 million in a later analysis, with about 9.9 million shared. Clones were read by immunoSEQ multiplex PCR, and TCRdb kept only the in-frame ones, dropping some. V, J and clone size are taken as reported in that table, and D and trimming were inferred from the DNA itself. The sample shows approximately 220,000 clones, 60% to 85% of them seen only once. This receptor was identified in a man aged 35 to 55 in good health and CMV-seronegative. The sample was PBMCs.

This chain's CDR3 is CASSLGRELDQPQHF. CDR3 in DNA: TGTGCCAGCAGCTTAGGCAGGGAATTGGATCAGCCCCAGCATTTT. The chain uses TRBV7-9 and TRBJ1-5; tentative D call: TRBD1 (5 bases). V was shortened by 1 base and J by 5 bases, with 12 bases between the two germline ends. Germline V gene data show CDR1 as SEHNR and CDR2 as FQNEAQ (reference sequence). The CDR3 contains 15 residues.